This T cell receptor beta chain was identified during a study of T cell responses to AZD1222 COVID-19 vaccine. This clone was seen once. The antigen remains undetermined. V lost 7 bases to trimming and J lost 3 bases; unmatched junction nucleotides: 9. The CDR3 runs to 13 residues. Germline V gene lookup returns CDR1 SQVTM and CDR2 ANQGSEA. Only in-frame clones appear in the TCRdb table, and some are missing; sequencing was by immunoSEQ multiplex PCR. The sample shows tens of thousands of clones, over 80% of them seen only once. Study observations and caveats: Within unmutated variant regions lay the reported targets of nearly half of spike-specific TCRs. Donors were chiefly white British, with a greater number of females, and clonal diversity was perhaps underestimated.

This sample comprised peripheral blood, obtained on day 0 of MenACWY control vaccination. The sequence was obtained from an adult in good health. This sequence joins TRBV29-1 and TRBJ2-7; 7 positions agree with TRBD2. The CDR3 bases are TGCAGCGCTGGGAGGGAGAGTTACTACGAGCAGTACTTC. This translates into CSAGRESYYEQYF.